Below are 12 T cell receptor beta chains sequenced from a single sample in a study of post-analysis software for immune sequencing data. Study-level points and caveats: The five TRBV segments detected at higher frequency in patients than in controls included TRBV5-6, TRBV5-1 and TRBV20-1.

Sequencing libraries made from TCR beta cDNA carried unique molecular identifiers. TCRdb re-derived calls from the PCR reads in MiXCR, one entry per CDR3 protein. Of about 400,000 distinct CDR3 sequences in the sample, roughly 35% were seen once. For these TCRs, the target antigens are not known. Sequencing was performed on blood. The receptors originated from a girl aged 5-17 years with multiple sclerosis.

Only a few counts were recorded for this clonotype. V gene TRBV5-1 combines with J gene TRBJ1-2; TRBD1 aligns across 9 bases. Trimming took 0 bases from V and 4 from J; bases not matched to a gene: 7. The CDR3 extends over 16 amino acids. Germline loops: CDR1 SGHRS, CDR2 YFSETQ. DNA of the CDR3: TGCGCCAGCAGCTTGGCTCGGGACAGGGCACCCTATGGCTACACCTTC. It encodes CASSLARDRAPYGYTF.

The gene calls are TRBV11-2 and TRBJ2-7, with TRBD1 matching 7 bases. CDR1 and CDR2 from the germline V gene are SGHAT and FQNNGV. V shed 4 bases, J shed 0 bases, and the junction held 12 bases outside the gene matches. The CDR3 runs to 17 residues. The CDR3 DNA reads TGTGCCAGCAGCTCTGTTTGGCTACAGGGGCCCTCCTACGAGCAGTACTTC. This encodes CASSSVWLQGPSYEQYF.

This clonotype was counted only a few times. CDR3 bases: TGTGCCAGCAGCCAGCAAAGGGAAGGGAAAACTGAAGCTTTCTTT. Amino acids: CASSQQREGKTEAFF. This chain uses TRBV11-2 with TRBJ1-1; D remains unclear. The CDR3 contains 15 residues. V was pared by 5 bases and J by 5 bases, with 18 bases between. Germline CDR1 reads SGHAT; CDR2 reads FQNNGV.

CDR3 sequence (DNA): TGTGCCAGCAGTAAATCCCGGGACAGGAGCTACGAGCAGTACTTC. Protein sequence: CASSKSRDRSYEQYF. V gene TRBV7-9 combines with J gene TRBJ2-7; the match to TRBD1 covers 8 bases. Germline V gives CDR1 SEHNR, CDR2 FQNEAQ (reference sequence). V lost 6 bases and J lost 3; bases outside the gene matches: 10. The CDR3 runs 15 residues.

CDR3 amino acids: CASSAFTGELFF. The CDR3 nucleotides read TGTGCCAGCAGTGCCTTCACCGGGGAGCTGTTTTTT. V gene TRBV6-2 or TRBV6-3 combines with J gene TRBJ2-2; D remains unclear. This CDR3 has 12 amino acids. CDR1 MNHEY and CDR2 SVGEGT come from the germline V gene. The V end was cut by 5 bases, the J end by 4 bases, with 5 bases between.

This clonotype appeared many times. The chain carries TRBV7-8 and TRBJ2-3; the match to TRBD1 covers 9 bases. V lost 8 bases to trimming and J lost 4 bases; unmatched junction nucleotides: 4. This CDR3 has 13 residues. Germline V lookup: CDR1 SGHVS, CDR2 FQNEAQ. The CDR3 loop reads CASGQGSPDTQYF. CDR3 sequence (DNA): TGTGCCAGCGGACAGGGGAGCCCAGATACGCAGTATTTT.

The CDR3 reads CASSLYGGAIDTQYF. CDR3 nucleotides: TGTGCCAGCAGTTTATACGGGGGGGCCATAGATACGCAGTATTTT. The chain joins TRBV28 to TRBJ2-3; 8 bases align to TRBD2. There are 15 residues in the CDR3. The junction had 5 bases not matched to a gene; V was cut back by 1 base and J by 5 bases. Germline lookup yields CDR1 MDHEN and CDR2 SYDVKM.

This sequence joins TRBV6-5 and TRBJ1-1; D perhaps matches TRBD1 (6 bases). There are 13 residues in the CDR3. The germline gives CDR1 MNHEY, CDR2 SVGAGI. V was cut by 5 bases and J by 6 bases, with 13 bases left in between. The CDR3 DNA sequence: TGTGCCAGCAGTGAGGGGGTTCTGTCTGAAGCTTTCTTT. This sequence encodes CASSEGVLSEAFF.

The chain couples TRBV7-3 to TRBJ2-1; 14 bases are a match to TRBD2. V trimming: 3 bases; J trimming: 9 bases; junction bases outside the gene matches: 7. The CDR3 has 16 residues. Germline CDR1 reads SGHTA; CDR2 reads FQGTGA. The DNA of the CDR3 is TGTGCCAGCAGCTTCTCGACTAGCGGGGGGGTTGGTGAGCAGTTCTTC. It is translated as CASSFSTSGGVGEQFF.

The J gene is TRBJ2-7, the V gene TRBV12-3 or TRBV12-4; D is unresolved. The CDR3 length is 13 residues. The ends were cut back, 2 bases at V and 6 bases at J, with 11 bases in the middle. CDR3 coding DNA: TGTGCCAGCAGTTTAAGGGCAATAGGCGAGCAGTACTTC. Protein product: CASSLRAIGEQYF.

V and J are TRBV29-1 and TRBJ2-7; tentatively, D is TRBD1 or TRBD2 (5 bases each). This CDR3 contains 12 residues. From germline, CDR1 is SQVTM and CDR2 ANQGSEA. V lost 5 bases to trimming and J lost 1 base, with 9 bases between them. CDR3 region: CSVSEGSYEQYF. The CDR3 nucleotides read TGCAGCGTTTCCGAGGGGTCCTACGAGCAGTACTTC.

This clonotype has at least ten counts. The chain is built from TRBV4-1 and TRBJ1-2, with TRBD1 matching over 9 bases. The CDR3 runs 15 residues. Germline V gives CDR1 MGHRA, CDR2 YSYEKL. The J segment lost 2 bases and the V segment lost 1 base, leaving 2 bases of the junction unmatched. CDR3 residues: CASSQGTGENYGYTF. The DNA of the CDR3 is TGCGCCAGCAGCCAAGGGACAGGGGAGAACTATGGCTACACCTTC.